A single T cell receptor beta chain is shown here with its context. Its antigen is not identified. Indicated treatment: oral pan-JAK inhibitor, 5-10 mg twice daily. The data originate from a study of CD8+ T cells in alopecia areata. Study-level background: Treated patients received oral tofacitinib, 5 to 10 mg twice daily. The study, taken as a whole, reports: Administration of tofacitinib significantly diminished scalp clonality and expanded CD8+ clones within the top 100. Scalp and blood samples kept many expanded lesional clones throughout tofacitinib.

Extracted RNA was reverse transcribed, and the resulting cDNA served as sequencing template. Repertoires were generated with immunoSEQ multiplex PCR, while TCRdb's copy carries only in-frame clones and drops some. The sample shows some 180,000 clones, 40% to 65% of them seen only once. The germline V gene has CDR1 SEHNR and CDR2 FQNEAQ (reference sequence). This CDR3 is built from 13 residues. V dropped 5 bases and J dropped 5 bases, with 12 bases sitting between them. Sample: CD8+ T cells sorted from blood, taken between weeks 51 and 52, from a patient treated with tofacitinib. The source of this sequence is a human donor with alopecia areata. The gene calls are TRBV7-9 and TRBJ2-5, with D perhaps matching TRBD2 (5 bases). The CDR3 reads CASSIGWEETQYF. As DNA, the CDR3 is TGTGCCAGCAGCATAGGATGGGAGGAGACCCAGTACTTC.